This T cell receptor beta chain is from a study of response to subunit inactivated influenza vaccine. Trimming shortened V by 3 bases and J by 1 base, and 5 bases separated the two germline ends. Germline-derived CDR1 and CDR2 are DFQATT and SNEGSKA (reference sequence). This CDR3 comprises 12 residues. General study points: Only a handful of new T cells, the authors suggested, are recruited with each seasonal influenza vaccination.

This clonotype was counted at least ten times. No antigen is known for it. TCRdb itself ran the RT-PCR reads through MiXCR, one entry per CDR3 protein. The top ten clones hold approximately 12% of a sample with hundreds of thousands of distinct CDR3 sequences, roughly 11% of them seen once. Specimen: PBMCs from blood, collected 40 to 50 days after vaccination. The receptor was derived from a man aged 45-60 years who received an inactivated influenza vaccine. The chain has TRBV20-1 and TRBJ2-3, with D unresolved. CDR3 amino acids: CSARDGTDTQYF. DNA for the CDR3: TGCAGTGCTAGGGACGGCACAGATACGCAGTATTTT.